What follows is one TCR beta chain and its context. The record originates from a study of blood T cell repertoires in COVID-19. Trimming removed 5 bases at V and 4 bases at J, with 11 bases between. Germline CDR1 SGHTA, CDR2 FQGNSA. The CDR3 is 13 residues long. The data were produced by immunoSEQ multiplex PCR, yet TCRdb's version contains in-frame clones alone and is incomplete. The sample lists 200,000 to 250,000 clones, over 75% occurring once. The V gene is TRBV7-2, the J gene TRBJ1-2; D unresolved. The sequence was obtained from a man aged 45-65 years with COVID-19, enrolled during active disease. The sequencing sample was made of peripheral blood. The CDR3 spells CASSRDRLYGYTF. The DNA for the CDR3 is TGTGCCAGCAGCCGAGACCGACTCTATGGCTACACCTTC.